The rows below give T cell receptor beta chains drawn from one sample of a study of blood T cells in healthy people across ages. TCRdb called the 5' RACE reads again in MiXCR, with one record for every CDR3 protein. The sample contains some 1.7 million distinct CDR3 sequences, about 30% of which appear only once. Source material: blood. The receptor source for this set is a woman in her twenties or thirties in good health. Both conserved end residues are part of each CDR3. Fields, in order: D gene, V gene, J gene, clone size, CDR3 DNA, CDR3 protein. The D gene is left open where the match is weak. Expanded clones are given a class, and other clones once, few, many or no size at all.

d_call: .; v_call: TRBV18; j_call: TRBJ2-2; clone_size: .; cdr3_nt: TGTGCCAGCTCACCATTTAGTCCAGCGTCCAACACCGGGGAGCTGTTTTTT; cdr3_aa: CASSPFSPASNTGELFF
d_call: TRBD1; v_call: TRBV5-1; j_call: TRBJ2-1; clone_size: few; cdr3_nt: TGCGCCAGCAGCTTGGTTGGCAGGGGGCGCTGGGAGCAGTTCTTC; cdr3_aa: CASSLVGRGRWEQFF
d_call: TRBD2; v_call: TRBV20-1; j_call: TRBJ2-1; clone_size: .; cdr3_nt: TGCAGTGCCACCTCGGGACTAGCGGGGAATGAGCAGTTCTTC; cdr3_aa: CSATSGLAGNEQFF
d_call: TRBD1; v_call: TRBV28; j_call: TRBJ2-3; clone_size: few; cdr3_nt: TGTGCTAGCAGTCTAGGACAGGGCTTGATCGATACGCAGTATTTT; cdr3_aa: CASSLGQGLIDTQYF
d_call: TRBD1; v_call: TRBV12-3/TRBV12-4; j_call: TRBJ2-6; clone_size: few; cdr3_nt: TGTGTCAGCAGCCGTCCCGGGACAGGGAACTCTGGGGCCAACGTCCTGACTTTC; cdr3_aa: CVSSRPGTGNSGANVLTF
d_call: .; v_call: TRBV5-1; j_call: TRBJ2-5; clone_size: .; cdr3_nt: TGCGCCAGCAGCTTCTCGGGGAATAGGCAAGAGACCCAGTACTTC; cdr3_aa: CASSFSGNRQETQYF
d_call: TRBD2; v_call: TRBV10-3; j_call: TRBJ2-1; clone_size: few; cdr3_nt: TGTGCCATCAGTGAGTTAGGACTAGCGGACTTTCGGGAGCAGTTCTTC; cdr3_aa: CAISELGLADFREQFF
d_call: .; v_call: TRBV5-1; j_call: TRBJ1-2; clone_size: .; cdr3_nt: TGCGCCAGCAGCGGCCAAACAGGGAACTATGGCTACACCTTC; cdr3_aa: CASSGQTGNYGYTF
d_call: .; v_call: TRBV6-2/TRBV6-3; j_call: TRBJ1-2; clone_size: .; cdr3_nt: TGTGCCAGCAGTTACAGGAGGAATGGCTACACCTTC; cdr3_aa: CASSYRRNGYTF
d_call: TRBD2; v_call: TRBV7-2; j_call: TRBJ2-7; clone_size: many; cdr3_nt: TGTGCCAGCAGCGATGGGGGACTAGCGGCCGAGCAGTACTTC; cdr3_aa: CASSDGGLAAEQYF